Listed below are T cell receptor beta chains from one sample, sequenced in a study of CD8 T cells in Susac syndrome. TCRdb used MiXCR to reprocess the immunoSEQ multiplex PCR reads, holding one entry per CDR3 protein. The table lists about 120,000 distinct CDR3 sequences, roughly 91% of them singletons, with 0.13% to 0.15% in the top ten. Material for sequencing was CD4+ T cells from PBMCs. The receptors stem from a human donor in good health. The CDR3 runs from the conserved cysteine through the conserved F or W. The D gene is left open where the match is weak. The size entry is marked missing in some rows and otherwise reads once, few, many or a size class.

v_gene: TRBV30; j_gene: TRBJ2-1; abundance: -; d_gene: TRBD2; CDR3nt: TGTGCCTGGAGTAGTCCTGACGGGAGGGCCCTAAAATACAATGAGCAGTTCTTC; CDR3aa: CAWSSPDGRALKYNEQFF
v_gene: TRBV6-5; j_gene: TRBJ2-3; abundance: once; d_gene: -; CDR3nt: TGTGCCAGCAGACCCCCCGGACCTACAGATACGCAGTATTTT; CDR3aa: CASRPPGPTDTQYF
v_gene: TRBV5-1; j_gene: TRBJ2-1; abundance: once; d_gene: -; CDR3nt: TGCGCCAGCAGCCCCACCCTGGATGAGCAGTTCTTC; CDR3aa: CASSPTLDEQFF
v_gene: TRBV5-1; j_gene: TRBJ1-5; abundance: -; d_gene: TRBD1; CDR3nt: TGCGCCAGCAGCTTGGGGGACAGAGCCAATCAGCCCCAGCATTTT; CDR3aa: CASSLGDRANQPQHF
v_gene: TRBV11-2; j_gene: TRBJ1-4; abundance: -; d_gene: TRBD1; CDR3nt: TGTGCCAGCAGCGCCAGGGGGAGAGGGGGTAGTGAAAAACTGTTTTTT; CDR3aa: CASSARGRGGSEKLFF
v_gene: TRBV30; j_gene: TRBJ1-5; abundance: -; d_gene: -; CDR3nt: TGTGCCTGGAGTCCGCGAAGCAATCAGCCCCAGCATTTT; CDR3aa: CAWSPRSNQPQHF
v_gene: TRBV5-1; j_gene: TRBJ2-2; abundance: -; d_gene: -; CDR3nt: TGCGCCAGCAGCTTGGAGTCAGGAGGCACCGGGGAGCTGTTTTTT; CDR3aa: CASSLESGGTGELFF
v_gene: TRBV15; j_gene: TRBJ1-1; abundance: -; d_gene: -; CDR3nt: TGTGCCACCAGCAGAGATCGGGACCTAGCTTTCTTT; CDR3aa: CATSRDRDLAFF
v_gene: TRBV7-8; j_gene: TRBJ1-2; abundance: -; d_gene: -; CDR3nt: TGTGCCAGCAGCACAAAGGGCCAGGGAGGTGTGGGCTACACCTTC; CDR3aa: CASSTKGQGGVGYTF
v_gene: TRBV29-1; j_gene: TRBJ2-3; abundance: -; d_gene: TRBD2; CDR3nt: TGCAGCCTCTCAACTAGCGGGGGTGCAGATACGCAGTATTTT; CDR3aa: CSLSTSGGADTQYF
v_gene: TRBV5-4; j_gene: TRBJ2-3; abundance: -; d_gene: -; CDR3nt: TGTGCCAGCAGCTTGAGCCTGCCTAGCACAGATACGCAGTATTTT; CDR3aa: CASSLSLPSTDTQYF
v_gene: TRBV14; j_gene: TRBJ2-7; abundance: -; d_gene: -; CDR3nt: TGTGCCAGCAGCCAAGACCCTAGGGGATTCTACGAGCAGTACTTC; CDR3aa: CASSQDPRGFYEQYF
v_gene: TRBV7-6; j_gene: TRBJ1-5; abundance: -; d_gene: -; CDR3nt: TGTGCCAGCAGCTCGCGGCGGCGGGCGGTAAGCAATCAGCCCCAGCATTTT; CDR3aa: CASSSRRRAVSNQPQHF
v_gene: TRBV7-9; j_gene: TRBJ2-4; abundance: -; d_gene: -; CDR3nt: TGTGCCAGCAGCCCTGTGAGCTTTCAGTACTTC; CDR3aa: CASSPVSFQYF
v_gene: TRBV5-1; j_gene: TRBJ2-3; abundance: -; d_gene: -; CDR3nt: TGCGCCAGCAGCTTACTGCCCCGGTTTTCTAGCACAGATACGCAGTATTTT; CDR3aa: CASSLLPRFSSTDTQYF
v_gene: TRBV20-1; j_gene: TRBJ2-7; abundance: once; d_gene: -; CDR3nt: TGCAGTGCTACCGATAACCTAGGACGCCTTCCTACAGCCTACGAGCAGTACTTC; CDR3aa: CSATDNLGRLPTAYEQYF
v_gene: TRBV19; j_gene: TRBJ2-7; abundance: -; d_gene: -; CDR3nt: TGTGCCAGTAGTATCGGCAGGGCAGACGAGCAGTACTTC; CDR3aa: CASSIGRADEQYF
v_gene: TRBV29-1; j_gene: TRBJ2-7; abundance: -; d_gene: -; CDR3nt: TGCAGCGTTGAACTCGCGGGACCGATCTCCTACGAGCAGTACTTC; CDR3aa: CSVELAGPISYEQYF
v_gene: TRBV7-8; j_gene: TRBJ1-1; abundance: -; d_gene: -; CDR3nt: TGTGCCAGCAGCCGACAAATGGCCAGGACGAACACTGAAGCTTTCTTT; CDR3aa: CASSRQMARTNTEAFF
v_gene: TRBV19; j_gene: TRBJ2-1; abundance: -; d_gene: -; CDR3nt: TGTGCCAGTAGTATCGACCGTAGCTCCTACAATGAGCAGTTCTTC; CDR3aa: CASSIDRSSYNEQFF
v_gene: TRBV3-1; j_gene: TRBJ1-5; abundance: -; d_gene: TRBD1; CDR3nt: TGTGCCAGCGGTGAGACAGGGTCGGCCGGTCAGCCCCAGCATTTT; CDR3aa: CASGETGSAGQPQHF
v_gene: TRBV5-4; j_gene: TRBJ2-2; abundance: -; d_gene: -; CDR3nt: TGTGCCAGCAGCCCGGCAGGTTATAACACCGGGGAGCTGTTTTTT; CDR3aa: CASSPAGYNTGELFF
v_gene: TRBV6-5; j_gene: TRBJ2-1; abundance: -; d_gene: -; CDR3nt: TGTGCCAGCTCCACTCCGGTTAATGAGCAGTTCTTC; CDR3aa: CASSTPVNEQFF
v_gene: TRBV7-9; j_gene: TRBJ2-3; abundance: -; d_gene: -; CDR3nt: TGTGCCAGCAGCTCGGTTGGCACAGATACGCAGTATTTT; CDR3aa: CASSSVGTDTQYF
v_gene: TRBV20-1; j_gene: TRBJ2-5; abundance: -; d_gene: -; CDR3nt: TGCAGTGCTAGTTGGACGGGGGCCCCGGGTGAGACCCAGTACTTC; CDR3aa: CSASWTGAPGETQYF
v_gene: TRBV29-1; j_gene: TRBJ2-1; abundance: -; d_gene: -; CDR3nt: TGCAGCGCCCAGGACAGAAGCTCCTACAATGAGCAGTTCTTC; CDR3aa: CSAQDRSSYNEQFF
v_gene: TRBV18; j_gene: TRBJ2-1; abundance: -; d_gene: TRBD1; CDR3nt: TGTGCCAGCTCACCAAGACAGGGGACTCACAATGAGCAGTTCTTC; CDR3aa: CASSPRQGTHNEQFF
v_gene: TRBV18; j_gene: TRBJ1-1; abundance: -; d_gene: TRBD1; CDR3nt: TGTGCCAGCTCACGACTTAGAGCAAGCACCCCGGGACAGCCAGAAAACACTGAAGCTTTCTTT; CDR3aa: CASSRLRASTPGQPENTEAFF
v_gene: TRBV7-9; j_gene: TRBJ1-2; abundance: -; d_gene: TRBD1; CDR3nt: TGTGCCAGCAGCTGGACAGGGGAGATCGGGGGCTACACCTTC; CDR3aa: CASSWTGEIGGYTF
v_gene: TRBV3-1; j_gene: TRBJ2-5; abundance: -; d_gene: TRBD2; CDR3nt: TGTGCCAGCATGACTAGCGGGGGGCAAGAGACCCAGTGCTTC; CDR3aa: CASMTSGGQETQCF
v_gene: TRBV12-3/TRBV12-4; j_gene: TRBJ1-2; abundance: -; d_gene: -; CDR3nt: TGTGCCAGCAGCCCGACCAGAACGGACGGCTACACCTTC; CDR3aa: CASSPTRTDGYTF
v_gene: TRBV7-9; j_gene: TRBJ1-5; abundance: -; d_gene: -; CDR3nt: TGTGCCAGCAGCTCCGGACAGAACAATCAGCCCCAGCATTTT; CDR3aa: CASSSGQNNQPQHF
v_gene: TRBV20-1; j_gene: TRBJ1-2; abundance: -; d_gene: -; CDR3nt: TGCAGTGCTAGTGGGGGGAACTATGGCTACACCTTC; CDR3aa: CSASGGNYGYTF
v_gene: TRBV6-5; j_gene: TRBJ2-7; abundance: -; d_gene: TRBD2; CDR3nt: TGTGCCAGCAGTTACTCCGGACTAGCGGGGGTGAAAACGTACGAGCAGTACTTC; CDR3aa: CASSYSGLAGVKTYEQYF
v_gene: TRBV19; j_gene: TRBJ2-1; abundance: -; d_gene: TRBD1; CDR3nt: TGTGCCAGTAGAGCGGGACAGGGGGGGGCCCGGCAGTTCTTC; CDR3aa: CASRAGQGGARQFF
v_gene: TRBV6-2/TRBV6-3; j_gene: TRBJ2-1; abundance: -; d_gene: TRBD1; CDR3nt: TGTGCCAGCAGTCGGACAGGGATCCTCGTCCATGAGCAGTTCTTC; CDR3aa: CASSRTGILVHEQFF
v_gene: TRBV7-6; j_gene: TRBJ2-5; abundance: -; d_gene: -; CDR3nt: TGTGCCAGCAGCTCAGACAGTGAAGAGACCCAGTACTTC; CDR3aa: CASSSDSEETQYF
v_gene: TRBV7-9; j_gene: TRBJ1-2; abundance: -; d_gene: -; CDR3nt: TGTGCCAGCAGCTTAGACGGGCAGTATAGTCAAATCTATGGCTACACCTTC; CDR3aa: CASSLDGQYSQIYGYTF
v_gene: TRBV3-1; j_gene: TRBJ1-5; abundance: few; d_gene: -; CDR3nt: TGTGCCAGCAGCCAAGGGGCGGGAAATCAGCCCCAGCATTTT; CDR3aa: CASSQGAGNQPQHF
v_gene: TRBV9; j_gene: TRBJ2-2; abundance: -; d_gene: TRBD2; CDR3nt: TGTGCCAGCAGCGTGGGCGGGAGCCTGACCGGGGAGCTGTTTTTT; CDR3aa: CASSVGGSLTGELFF